Shown below are 25 T cell receptor beta chains from a single sample sequenced in a study of response to subunit inactivated influenza vaccine. TCRdb analysed the RT-PCR reads with MiXCR anew, one entry per CDR3 protein. Of roughly 180,000 distinct CDR3 sequences in the sample, around a tenth were seen once. The material sequenced was non-naive T cells sorted from PBMCs, taken on the day of vaccination. The receptors come from a man aged 45-65 years who received an inactivated influenza vaccine.

This clonotype has at least ten counts. This sequence joins TRBV28 and TRBJ1-2; D is perhaps TRBD1 (6 bases). Trimming removed 2 bases from V and 2 bases from J, with 18 bases in between. The V gene's germline CDR1 is MDHEN and CDR2 SYDVKM. The CDR3 loop spans 17 amino acids. CDR3 DNA: TGTGCCAGCAGTTTAATGGATGGGACAACCTCGAACTATGGCTACACCTTC. It is translated as CASSLMDGTTSNYGYTF.

The chain has TRBV12-3 or TRBV12-4 and TRBJ2-7; 8 bases map to TRBD1. This CDR3 spans 15 amino acids. Trimming removed 5 bases from V and 2 bases from J; junction bases left unmatched: 8. CDR3 residues: CASSRPGTGTYEQYF. In nucleotides, the CDR3 is TGTGCCAGCAGTCGTCCCGGGACAGGAACCTACGAGCAGTACTTC.

The table lists this clonotype with a few counts. The gene calls are TRBV5-6 and TRBJ1-5; D is undetermined. Germline assignment: CDR1 SGHDT and CDR2 YYEEEE. This CDR3 contains 15 residues. V was shortened by 4 bases and J by 1 base, with 12 bases between the two germline ends. The CDR3 sequence is CASSPWTGSNQPQHF. As DNA, the CDR3 is TGTGCCAGCAGCCCATGGACGGGAAGCAATCAGCCCCAGCATTTT. Combining the CDR3 with reference TRBV5-6 and TRBJ1-5 gives the whole variable domain DAGVTQSPTHLIKTRGQQVTLRCSPKSGHDTVSWYQQALGQGPQFIFQYYEEEERQRGNFPDRFSGHQFPNYSSELNVNALLLGDSALYLCASSPWTGSNQPQHFGDGTRLSIL.

There are many counts of this clonotype. The chain combines TRBV12-3 or TRBV12-4 with TRBJ2-3; no reliable D call. CDR3 length: 15 amino acids. V was pared by 3 bases and J by 4 bases, with 14 bases between. The CDR3 sequence: CASSFDPGLADTQYF. CDR3 nucleotides: TGTGCCAGCAGTTTTGATCCGGGTTTGGCAGATACGCAGTATTTT.

This clonotype was seen more than once but under ten times. The chain employs TRBV10-3 and TRBJ2-7; maybe TRBD1 (5 bases). Germline CDR1 is ENHRY and CDR2 is SYGVKD. The CDR3 contains 14 residues. V shed 7 bases and J shed 2 bases, with 15 bases lying between them. Written as DNA, the CDR3 is TGTGCCATCAAAAGACAGATTGATACCTACGAGCAGTACTTC. Amino acids: CAIKRQIDTYEQYF.

This clonotype was recorded at least ten times. The V and J genes are TRBV28 and TRBJ1-1; no reliable D call. Trimming took off 7 bases at V and 4 bases at J, with 16 bases between the two ends. The CDR3 runs 14 residues. Germline CDR1 and CDR2: MDHEN and SYDVKM. CDR3: CASKTPRRPTEAFF. As DNA, the CDR3 is TGTGCCAGCAAGACACCAAGACGGCCCACTGAAGCTTTCTTT.

This clonotype was seen many times. This chain connects TRBV12-3 or TRBV12-4 to TRBJ2-2; D is unclear. Trimming removed 2 bases from V and 4 bases from J, with 11 bases in between. There are 15 residues in the CDR3. Here the CDR3 DNA reads TGTGCCAGCAGTTTATCCGCACCGGTCACCGGGGAGCTGTTTTTT. It specifies CASSLSAPVTGELFF.

The chain has TRBV6-1 and TRBJ2-4, with 9 bases matching TRBD1. This CDR3 has 18 amino acids. CDR1 is MNHNS and CDR2 is SASEGT in the germline V gene. The V and J ends lost 6 bases and 5 bases, in that order; junction bases with no gene match: 17. The CDR3 DNA sequence: TGTGCCAGCAGAGAATCCGGGACAGGGAGGGTCGGGGAAAACATTCAGTACTTC. Translation gives CASRESGTGRVGENIQYF.

The V call is TRBV6-1, the J call TRBJ2-1; the match to TRBD2 covers 11 bases. The V segment lost 4 bases and the J segment 5 bases; nucleotides outside the gene matches: 7. This CDR3 is built from 16 residues. Germline CDR1 MNHNS, CDR2 SASEGT. This CDR3 reads CASSALLAGGDNEQFF. The CDR3 DNA sequence: TGTGCCAGCAGTGCCCTGCTAGCGGGAGGCGACAATGAGCAGTTCTTC.

V and J are TRBV28 and TRBJ2-3; D unclear. The CDR3 consists of 14 residues. CDR1 is MDHEN, CDR2 SYDVKM, per germline. V lost 6 bases, J lost 2 bases, and 12 bases lay in between. The CDR3, as DNA: TGTGCCAGCAGCCGTCTACGAACCACAGATACGCAGTATTTT. Its protein product is CASSRLRTTDTQYF.

The table lists this clonotype with a few counts. The chain combines TRBV6-1 with TRBJ2-7; D uncertain. This CDR3 spans 16 amino acids. Trimming took off 0 bases at V and 3 bases at J, with 15 bases between the two ends. CDR1 is MNHNS, CDR2 SASEGT, per germline. CDR3 in DNA: TGTGCCAGCAGTGAAGCGGTTTCGGGCAGTTACTACGAGCAGTACTTC. Translating gives CASSEAVSGSYYEQYF.

This clonotype was observed many times. J is TRBJ1-6 and V is TRBV5-1; D remains unclear. The CDR3 is made up of 15 amino acids. The germline gives CDR1 SGHRS, CDR2 YFSETQ. V dropped 4 bases and J dropped 5 bases, with 13 bases sitting between them. CDR3 sequence: CASSLRVTDNSPLHF. CDR3 in DNA: TGCGCCAGCAGCCTCCGGGTCACAGATAATTCACCCCTCCACTTT.

This clonotype was picked up many times. The chain carries TRBV28 and TRBJ1-2, with D perhaps matching TRBD1 (5 bases). Germline V lookup: CDR1 MDHEN, CDR2 SYDVKM. This CDR3 contains 16 residues. The V gene lost 6 bases and the J gene lost 2 bases, with 19 bases spanning the gap. CDR3 sequence (DNA): TGTGCCAGCAGGTCTACCGGCACAGGACGGAACTATGGCTACACCTTC. Protein product: CASRSTGTGRNYGYTF.

This clonotype was observed a few times. The chain uses TRBV6-2 or TRBV6-3 and TRBJ1-6, with D tentatively TRBD1 (6 bases). CDR1 is MNHEY, CDR2 SVGEGT, per germline. The CDR3 is 19 amino acids. The V and J ends lost 7 bases and 0 bases respectively, with 22 bases between them. CDR3 DNA sequence: TGTGCCAGCACCAGGGGACGGACGCGGACTAGCTCCTATAATTCACCCCTCCACTTT. Protein sequence: CASTRGRTRTSSYNSPLHF.

Written as DNA, the CDR3 is TGTGCCAGCAGCCGATTAAGGGGCAATGAGCAGTTCTTC. This gives the protein CASSRLRGNEQFF. The J gene is TRBJ2-1, the V gene TRBV7-3; D may be TRBD1 (5 bases). Germline assignment: CDR1 SGHTA and CDR2 FQGTGA. Trimming cost V 5 bases and J 6 bases, with 11 bases left between them. The CDR3 loop spans 13 amino acids.

This clonotype was observed a few times. The chain joins TRBV14 to TRBJ2-1; maybe TRBD1 (7 bases). CDR3 size: 16 residues. V was pared by 4 bases and J by 6 bases, with 19 bases between. Germline assignment: CDR1 SGHDN and CDR2 FVKESK. CDR3 sequence reads: CASSPYRQGGSNEQFF. As DNA, the CDR3 is TGTGCCAGCAGCCCCTACCGACAGGGAGGAAGCAATGAGCAGTTCTTC.

The chain recombines TRBV4-3 with TRBJ2-1, with D possibly TRBD2 on 6 matching bases. CDR3 length equals 15 residues. Per the germline V gene, CDR1 is LGHNA and CDR2 is YSLEER. Trimming cost V 4 bases and J 3 bases, with 13 bases left between them. CDR3 in DNA: TGCGCCAGCAGCCGCGACACTAGCAGCTACAATGAGCAGTTCTTC. Protein sequence: CASSRDTSSYNEQFF.

This clonotype turned up a few times. The chain couples TRBV29-1 to TRBJ1-2; 7 bases agree with TRBD1. V lost 7 bases, J lost 3 bases, and 11 bases stayed unmatched. The CDR3 spans 14 residues. Looked up from germline, CDR1 is SQVTM and CDR2 is ANQGSEA. The CDR3 loop reads CSADPPGQDYGYTF. The CDR3 DNA reads TGCAGCGCCGACCCCCCCGGACAGGACTATGGCTACACCTTC.

The chain employs TRBV29-1 and TRBJ1-2, with TRBD1 identical over 11 bases. CDR3 length equals 15 residues. With 0 bases clipped from V and 5 bases from J, the junction kept 5 bases outside the gene matches. Germline CDR1 is SQVTM and CDR2 is ANQGSEA. The CDR3 nucleotides read TGCAGCGTTGAAGATAGGACAGGGGGCTGGTATGGCTACACCTTC. Translation: CSVEDRTGGWYGYTF.

This clonotype was counted many times. The CDR3 DNA follows: TGTGCCAGCTCACCAGGGACAGGATGGCCCGGCGAGCAGTACTTC. Protein sequence: CASSPGTGWPGEQYF. The V call is TRBV18, the J call TRBJ2-7, with 8 bases fitting TRBD1. Germline V lookup: CDR1 KGHSH, CDR2 LQKENI. This CDR3 has 15 residues. Unmatched junction bases numbered 9, after V lost 2 bases and J lost 6 bases.

Ten or more counts support this clonotype. The chain combines TRBV5-1 with TRBJ2-7; D gene unclear. The CDR3 spans 13 residues. Germline CDR1 is SGHRS and CDR2 is YFSETQ. V was trimmed by 0 bases and J by 4 bases, leaving 8 bases between them. This CDR3 reads CASSLESGYEQYF. The CDR3 DNA reads TGCGCCAGCAGCTTGGAGTCCGGGTACGAGCAGTACTTC.

Notes on this clonotype: Just one base apart from a much larger clone, this may be a read error. The chain uses TRBV18 and TRBJ2-5; D gene uncertain. This CDR3 contains 12 residues. From germline, CDR1 is KGHSH and CDR2 LQKENI. CDR3 bases: TGTGCCAGCTCACAGAACCAAGAGACCCGGTACTTC. Residues: CASSQNQETRYF.

This clonotype has more than one count but fewer than ten. The chain links TRBV10-3 to TRBJ1-1; tentatively, D is TRBD1 (6 bases). This CDR3 spans 14 amino acids. The ends were cut back, 6 bases at V and 1 base at J, with 12 bases in the middle. CDR1 ENHRY and CDR2 SYGVKD come from the germline V gene. CDR3 amino acids: CAIRDSYPNTEAFF. CDR3 nucleotide sequence: TGTGCCATCAGGGACAGCTACCCGAACACTGAAGCTTTCTTT.

A remark on this clonotype: The conserved closing phenylalanine or tryptophan is absent in this CDR3, likely reflecting a read error. The chain links TRBV6-1 to TRBJ2-2, with D perhaps given as TRBD1 or TRBD2 (5 bases each). Per the germline V gene, CDR1 is MNHNS and CDR2 is SASEGT. V shed 3 bases and J shed 3 bases, with 11 bases lying between them. The CDR3 is 15 amino acids. CDR3 DNA sequence: TGTGCCAGCAGTGACATGGGGGTTGACACCGGGGAGCTGTTTATT. Its translation: CASSDMGVDTGELFI.

The gene calls are TRBV20-1 and TRBJ2-1, with 10 bases identical to TRBD2. V shed 1 base and J 2 bases; nucleotides not matched to a gene: 5. This CDR3 spans 16 amino acids. Per germline, CDR1 DFQATT and CDR2 SNEGSKA (reference sequence). CDR3: CSARVRLAGAYNEQFF. CDR3 nucleotides: TGCAGTGCTAGAGTTAGGCTAGCGGGGGCCTACAATGAGCAGTTCTTC.